These 28 T cell receptor beta chains were sequenced from one sample in a study of cytomegalovirus exposure and HLA in healthy donors. The PCR ran on 60 Vbeta and 13 Jbeta primers. The data were produced by immunoSEQ multiplex PCR, yet TCRdb's version contains in-frame clones alone and is incomplete. The sample lists 120,000 or so clones; 80% were seen once. The sequencing sample was made of PBMCs. The receptors derive from a man aged 25-40 years in good health and CMV-seropositive.

The chain uses TRBV7-3 and TRBJ1-1, with a possible D match to TRBD1 (6 bases). V lost 1 base, J lost 0 bases, and 9 bases lay in between. The germline gives CDR1 SGHTA, CDR2 FQGTGA. The CDR3 contains 15 residues. The CDR3 loop is CASSLNTGMNTEAFF. CDR3 nucleotides: TGTGCCAGCAGCTTAAACACAGGGATGAACACTGAAGCTTTCTTT.

J is TRBJ2-1 and V is TRBV4-1, with a possible D match to TRBD2 (6 bases). V lost 6 bases, J lost 0 bases, and 15 bases lay in between. Germline V CDR1 and CDR2: MGHRA, YSYEKL. This CDR3 has 16 residues. This chain's CDR3 is CASRQNRGSSYNEQFF. CDR3 DNA sequence: TGCGCCAGCAGGCAAAACCGGGGGAGCTCCTACAATGAGCAGTTCTTC.

The table lists this clone with a few counts. The CDR3, as DNA: TGTGCCAGCAGTGTAGCGGGGGCATCCTCCTACGAGCAGTACTTC. It yields the protein CASSVAGASSYEQYF. This chain links TRBV6-1 with TRBJ2-7; TRBD2 aligns across 9 bases. There are 15 residues in the CDR3. J gave up 0 bases and V 4 bases, and 4 bases lay outside the gene matches. Per the germline V gene, CDR1 is MNHNS and CDR2 is SASEGT.

The rearrangement uses TRBV9 and TRBJ1-2, with 8 bases fitting TRBD1. This CDR3 region has 13 residues. Trimming cost V 3 bases and J 9 bases; bases outside gene matches: 7. The V gene's germline CDR1 is SGDLS and CDR2 YYNGEE. Here the CDR3 reads CASSGDRGESYTF. For the CDR3, the DNA is TGTGCCAGCAGCGGAGACAGGGGTGAGAGCTACACCTTC.

V gene TRBV6-5 combines with J gene TRBJ2-7; the D gene is possibly TRBD2 (6 bases). The V end lost 2 bases, the J end lost 3 bases, and 17 bases lay between the germline ends. This CDR3 has 16 residues. CDR1 and CDR2 from the germline V gene are MNHEY and SVGAGI. CDR3 sequence reads: CASSYGTPDGRYEQYF. In nucleotides, the CDR3 is TGTGCCAGCAGTTACGGGACTCCCGATGGCCGCTACGAGCAGTACTTC.

This clone was recorded a few times. The CDR3 here is CASEGRSYEQYF. CDR3 sequence (DNA): TGTGCTAGTGAGGGGAGGTCCTACGAGCAGTACTTC. V and J are TRBV12-5 and TRBJ2-7; D possibly corresponds to TRBD2 (6 bases). Trimming took 7 bases from V and 1 from J, leaving 8 bases between them. The CDR3 runs to 12 residues. The germline V gene encodes CDR1 LGHNT and CDR2 FRNRAP.

V is TRBV7-2 and J is TRBJ2-5; a possible D gene is TRBD2 (6 bases). V was trimmed by 2 bases and J by 5 bases, leaving 21 bases between them. Germline V gene lookup returns CDR1 SGHTA and CDR2 FQGNSA. CDR3 size: 17 residues. The CDR3 nucleotides read TGTGCCAGCAGCTTACGAATGAGGTTAAGGGCGGGGGAGACCCAGTACTTC. Residues: CASSLRMRLRAGETQYF.

Points on this clone: This sample also contains other DNA sequences that code for the same CDR3. The CDR3 here is CASSEWSGGAQETQYF. CDR3 nucleotide sequence: TGTGCCAGCAGTGAATGGAGCGGGGGGGCACAAGAGACCCAGTACTTC. The genes are TRBV6-1 and TRBJ2-5, with 10 bases that match TRBD2. There are 16 residues in the CDR3. CDR1 is MNHNS and CDR2 is SASEGT in the germline V gene. V gave up 2 bases and J gave up 2 bases; unmatched junction bases: 5.

The chain uses TRBV7-3 and TRBJ1-2; 7 bases agree with TRBD1. CDR3 length: 16 residues. Unmatched junction bases numbered 11, after V lost 5 bases and J lost 2 bases. CDR1 and CDR2 (germline): SGHTA, FQGTGA. The CDR3, as DNA: TGTGCCAGCAGCCAGGGGGGCGTAGCAGGGAACTATGGCTACACCTTC. Encoded protein: CASSQGGVAGNYGYTF.

The rearrangement links TRBV11-2 to TRBJ1-2, with D uncertain. CDR1 SGHAT and CDR2 FQNNGV come from the germline V gene. The CDR3 covers 15 residues. The V and J ends lost 3 bases and 1 base respectively, with 12 bases between them. CDR3 amino acids: CASSLASTLNYGYTF. The DNA for the CDR3 is TGTGCCAGCAGCTTGGCCTCGACACTTAACTATGGCTACACCTTC.

The chain joins TRBV2 to TRBJ1-2; D not resolved. The ends were cut back, 4 bases at V and 1 base at J, with 16 bases in the middle. This CDR3 spans 16 amino acids. Germline CDR1 is SNHLY and CDR2 is FYNNEI. CDR3 in DNA: TGTGCCAGCAGTGGAAGAACTAGGGAGGATAACTATGGCTACACCTTC. This gives the protein CASSGRTREDNYGYTF.

The rearrangement links TRBV11-2 to TRBJ1-6, with 7 positions matching TRBD1. CDR1 is SGHAT and CDR2 is FQNNGV in the germline V gene. Unmatched junction bases numbered 7, after V lost 5 bases and J lost 6 bases. The CDR3 spans 15 residues. CDR3 amino acids: CASSTPTGSNSPLHF. Written as DNA, the CDR3 is TGTGCCAGCAGCACACCGACAGGGTCTAATTCACCCCTCCACTTT. Full variable domain (missing parts from reference TRBV11-2 and TRBJ1-6): EAGVAQSPRYKIIEKRQSVAFWCNPISGHATLYWYQQILGQGPKLLIQFQNNGVVDDSQLPKDRFSAERLKGVDSTLKIQPAKLEDSAVYLCASSTPTGSNSPLHFGNGTRLTVT.

This clone was recorded only once. The V and J genes are TRBV7-9 and TRBJ1-3; D is ambiguous. V was shortened by 4 bases and J by 1 base, with 11 bases between the two germline ends. CDR3 length: 15 amino acids. The germline V gene encodes CDR1 SEHNR and CDR2 FQNEAQ (reference sequence). The CDR3 coding sequence is TGTGCCAGCAGCTCGTACAGAAATTCTGGAAACACCATATATTTT. Translating gives CASSSYRNSGNTIYF.

The chain recombines TRBV7-2 with TRBJ2-2; D not certain. CDR3 length equals 15 residues. Trimming took off 2 bases at V and 5 bases at J, with 12 bases between the two ends. Germline values: CDR1 SGHTA, CDR2 FQGNSA. Here the CDR3 reads CASSLTGRRTGELFF. CDR3 coding DNA: TGTGCCAGCAGCTTAACGGGTCGTAGAACCGGGGAGCTGTTTTTT. The entire variable domain, with the rest obtained from reference TRBV7-2 and TRBJ2-2, is as follows: GAGVSQSPSNKVTEKGKDVELRCDPISGHTALYWYRQSLGQGLEFLIYFQGNSAPDKSGLPSDRFSAERTGGSVSTLTIQRTQQEDSAVYLCASSLTGRRTGELFFGEGSRLTVL.

V gene TRBV5-5 combines with J gene TRBJ2-7; 10 positions agree with TRBD2. V shed 5 bases, J shed 4 bases, and the junction held 6 bases outside the gene matches. Germline-derived CDR1 and CDR2 are SGHKS and YYEKEE (reference sequence). The CDR3 runs to 14 residues. The CDR3 bases are TGTGCCAGCAGTACTCTAGCGGGGGTATACGAGCAGTACTTC. It yields the protein CASSTLAGVYEQYF.

V gene TRBV7-6 combines with J gene TRBJ2-2; 9 bases map to TRBD1. V was clipped by 3 bases and J by 6 bases; unmatched bases: 5. The CDR3 sequence is 15 residues long. CDR1 is SGHVS, CDR2 FNYEAQ, per germline. CDR3 amino acids: CASSLGTGSSGELFF. CDR3 bases: TGTGCCAGCAGCTTGGGGACAGGGTCGTCCGGGGAGCTGTTTTTT.

This clone was detected only a few times. J is TRBJ1-4 and V is TRBV6-5; TRBD1 matches 7 bases. The germline gives CDR1 MNHEY, CDR2 SVGAGI. The J segment lost 7 bases and the V segment lost 2 bases, leaving 4 bases of the junction unmatched. The CDR3 totals 14 residues. Here the CDR3 reads CASSYRGRSEKLFF. The CDR3, as DNA: TGTGCCAGCAGTTACAGGGGGCGTTCTGAAAAACTGTTTTTT.

The V call is TRBV9, the J call TRBJ1-1; D is unresolved. Germline CDR1 and CDR2: SGDLS and YYNGEE. There are 15 residues in the CDR3. Deletions cut 4 bases from V and 0 bases from J, with 13 bases between. The CDR3 DNA reads TGTGCCAGCAGCACCCACCAACTCGTGAACACTGAAGCTTTCTTT. Translation gives CASSTHQLVNTEAFF.

This clone was detected only a few times. The rearrangement links TRBV6-6 to TRBJ2-7, with 7 bases identical to TRBD1. The CDR3 loop spans 13 amino acids. Germline CDR1 and CDR2: MNHNY and SVGAGI (reference sequence). V trimming: 6 bases; J trimming: 7 bases; junction bases outside the gene matches: 9. The CDR3 spells CASRKGQFGEQYF. CDR3 nucleotide sequence: TGTGCCAGCAGGAAGGGACAGTTTGGTGAGCAGTACTTC.

The chain is built from TRBV5-5 and TRBJ1-6; 9 bases map to TRBD1. The V gene's germline CDR1 is SGHKS and CDR2 YYEKEE (reference sequence). With V trimmed by 4 bases and J by 7 bases, 9 bases remained unmatched. CDR3 length equals 16 residues. Here the CDR3 reads CASSRTGDSMNSPLHF. In DNA, the CDR3 is TGTGCCAGCAGCCGGACAGGGGATTCTATGAATTCACCCCTCCACTTT.

This chain connects TRBV10-3 to TRBJ1-4, with D perhaps matching TRBD1 (5 bases). Trimming cost V 3 bases and J 7 bases, with 15 bases left between them. The CDR3 covers 15 residues. The germline gives CDR1 ENHRY, CDR2 SYGVKD. The CDR3 is CAISDLGGSGEKLFF. DNA for the CDR3: TGTGCCATCAGTGATTTGGGGGGATCTGGTGAAAAACTGTTTTTT.

This clone was counted a single time. This chain uses TRBV30 with TRBJ1-1; D gene ambiguous. Per germline, CDR1 GTSNPN and CDR2 SVGIG (reference sequence). The ends were cut back, 5 bases at V and 0 bases at J, with 7 bases in the middle. There are 12 residues in the CDR3. The CDR3 DNA reads TGTGCCTGGGAATCAGTGAACACTGAAGCTTTCTTT. This codes for CAWESVNTEAFF. Full variable domain (remainder filled in from reference TRBV30 and TRBJ1-1): SQTIHQWPATLVQPVGSPLSLECTVEGTSNPNLYWYRQAAGRGLQLLFYSVGIGQISSEVPQNLSASRPQDRQFILSSKKLLLSDSGFYLCAWESVNTEAFFGQGTRLTVV.

CDR3 loop: CSGHSHRGNEQFF. CDR3 nucleotide sequence: TGCAGCGGCCACTCTCATAGGGGGAATGAGCAGTTCTTC. V and J are TRBV29-1 and TRBJ2-1; TRBD1 is a possible D gene (6 bases). V was shortened by 7 bases and J by 7 bases, with 17 bases between the two germline ends. The CDR3 is 13 amino acids. CDR1 is SQVTM, CDR2 ANQGSEA, per germline.

The V and J genes are TRBV29-1 and TRBJ1-4; 12 nucleotides match TRBD1. CDR3 length: 13 residues. CDR1 is SQVTM and CDR2 is ANQGSEA in the germline V gene. V was pared by 6 bases and J by 15 bases, with 11 bases of the junction left unmatched. The CDR3 loop is CSVGTGGGGLVFF. CDR3 DNA: TGCAGCGTGGGGACAGGGGGCGGAGGATTAGTGTTTTTT.

The V call is TRBV5-4, the J call TRBJ2-2; TRBD1 matches at 8 bases. CDR3 size: 15 residues. After removal of 4 bases from V and 1 base from J, the junction contained 3 bases not matched to a gene. In germline, CDR1 is SGHNT, CDR2 YYREEE (reference sequence). This CDR3 is CASSKDRGNTGELFF. CDR3 DNA: TGTGCCAGCAGCAAAGACAGGGGGAACACCGGGGAGCTGTTTTTT.

The chain links TRBV9 to TRBJ2-1; D possibly corresponds to TRBD1 (6 bases). Germline CDR1 is SGDLS and CDR2 is YYNGEE. Trimming cost V 5 bases and J 5 bases, with 11 bases left between them. The CDR3 totals 13 residues. CDR3 DNA sequence: TGTGCCAGCAGAGGTGGACAGAACAATGAGCAGTTCTTC. This encodes CASRGGQNNEQFF.

The chain uses TRBV25-1 and TRBJ2-1; TRBD2 aligns across 11 bases. The CDR3 consists of 13 residues. The ends lost 6 bases at V and 7 bases at J; junction bases unmatched: 2. Germline-derived CDR1 and CDR2 are MGHDK and SYGVNS. The CDR3 region has the DNA TGTGCCAGCAGGGCTAGCGGGGGGAATGAGCAGTTCTTC. Amino acids: CASRASGGNEQFF.

J is TRBJ2-3 and V is TRBV13; a weak D match, TRBD2 (6 bases). The germline V gene has CDR1 PRHDT and CDR2 FYEKMQ (reference sequence). Trimming removed 0 bases at V and 5 bases at J, with 12 bases between. This CDR3 comprises 15 residues. The CDR3 spells CASSLGRRVGDTQYF. In nucleotides, the CDR3 is TGTGCCAGCAGCTTAGGCCGGAGGGTTGGAGATACGCAGTATTTT.